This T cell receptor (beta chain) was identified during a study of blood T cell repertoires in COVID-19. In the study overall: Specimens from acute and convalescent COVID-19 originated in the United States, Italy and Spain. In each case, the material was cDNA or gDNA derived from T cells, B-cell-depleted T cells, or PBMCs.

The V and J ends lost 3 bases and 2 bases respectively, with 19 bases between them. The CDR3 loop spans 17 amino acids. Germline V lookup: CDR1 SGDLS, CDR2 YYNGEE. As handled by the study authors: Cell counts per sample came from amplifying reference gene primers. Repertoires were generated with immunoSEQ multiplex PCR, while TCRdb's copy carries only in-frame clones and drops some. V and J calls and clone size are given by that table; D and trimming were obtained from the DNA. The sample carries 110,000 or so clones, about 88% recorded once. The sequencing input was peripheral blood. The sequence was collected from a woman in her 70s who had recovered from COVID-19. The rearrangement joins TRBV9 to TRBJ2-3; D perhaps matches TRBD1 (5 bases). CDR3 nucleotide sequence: TGTGCCAGCAGCGGACGCCTTGCGGACGGACACACAGATACGCAGTATTTT. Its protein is CASSGRLADGHTDTQYF. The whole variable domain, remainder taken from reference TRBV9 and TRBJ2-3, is DSGVTQTPKHLITATGQRVTLRCSPRSGDLSVYWYQQSLDQGLQFLIQYYNGEERAKGNILERFSAQQFPDLHSELNLSSLELGDSALYFCASSGRLADGHTDTQYFGPGTRLTVL.